These T cell receptor beta chains were read from a single sample in a study of PD-L1 blockade in urothelial cancer. Measured with immunoSEQ multiplex PCR; TCRdb has only the in-frame clones, and not every one. The sample has around 82,000 clones, 80% to 85% seen once. The sample here was PBMCs, taken around atezolizumab (anti-PD-L1) treatment. The receptor set was obtained from a man aged 55 to 69 with urothelial cancer. Each CDR3 is given with its conserved first and last residue. D genes are given only for firm matches. Some rows have no size entry. The others give once, few or many, or a class for an expanded clone.

-,TRBV5-8,TRBJ1-6,TRBD1,CASSLGQGASPLHF,TGTGCCAGCAGCTTGGGACAGGGGGCTTCACCCCTCCACTTT
few,TRBV12-5,TRBJ2-7,-,CASALRGEQYF,TGTGCTAGTGCCCTTCGGGGCGAGCAGTACTTC
-,TRBV7-2,TRBJ2-7,TRBD2,CASSLQTSGGAYEQYF,TGTGCCAGCAGCTTGCAGACTAGCGGGGGAGCCTACGAGCAGTACTTC
-,TRBV18,TRBJ1-2,-,CASSPPGSASGANYGYTF,TGTGCCAGCTCACCACCGGGTTCGGCGAGCGGGGCTAACTATGGCTACACCTTC
-,TRBV7-2,TRBJ2-7,-,CASSIGRDSYEQYF,TGTGCCAGCAGCATCGGCCGGGACTCCTACGAGCAGTACTTC
-,TRBV4-3,TRBJ2-2,TRBD1,CASSPRPDRGSSGELFF,TGCGCCAGCAGCCCACGCCCAGACAGGGGATCGTCCGGGGAGCTGTTTTTT
-,TRBV2,TRBJ2-1,TRBD2,CASSESLAGGLGNEQFF,TGTGCCAGCAGTGAGTCCCTAGCGGGGGGGCTGGGTAATGAGCAGTTCTTC
-,TRBV11-3,TRBJ2-6,TRBD1,CASSRGQGMANVLTF,TGTGCCAGCAGCCGGGGACAGGGAATGGCCAACGTCCTGACTTTC
-,TRBV7-2,TRBJ2-3,TRBD2,CASSLAAGGSDTQYF,TGTGCCAGCAGCTTAGCGGCGGGAGGGTCAGATACGCAGTATTTT
-,TRBV7-2,TRBJ2-3,TRBD2,CASSLEGTSGLTAQYF,TGTGCCAGCAGCTTAGAAGGGACTAGCGGGTTGACGGCGCAGTATTTT
once,TRBV28,TRBJ1-5,-,CASSLDSNQPQHF,TGTGCCAGCAGTTTAGACAGTAATCAGCCCCAGCATTTT
-,TRBV28,TRBJ1-5,-,CASCYRAGQPQHF,TGTGCCAGCTGCTACAGGGCCGGGCAGCCCCAGCATTTT
-,TRBV6-6,TRBJ2-1,TRBD2,CASIAGGYNEQFF,TGTGCCAGCATAGCGGGAGGCTACAATGAGCAGTTCTTC
-,TRBV27,TRBJ1-2,-,CASSPAPGLTINYGYTF,TGTGCCAGCAGTCCAGCACCGGGACTCACTATTAACTATGGCTACACCTTC
-,TRBV4-3,TRBJ2-1,TRBD2,CASSQDGTSGDLRDEQFF,TGCGCCAGCAGCCAAGATGGGACTAGCGGAGACTTACGCGATGAGCAGTTCTTC
-,TRBV5-1,TRBJ2-5,-,CASSLTGASQETQYF,TGCGCCAGCAGCTTGACTGGAGCCTCCCAAGAGACCCAGTACTTC
-,TRBV6-5,TRBJ2-3,-,CASSYSGTRTDTQYF,TGTGCCAGCAGTTACTCTGGGACACGCACAGATACGCAGTATTTT
few,TRBV28,TRBJ2-5,TRBD2,CASSAPTSGSHETQYF,TGTGCCAGCAGTGCACCGACTAGCGGGAGTCATGAGACCCAGTACTTC
once,TRBV7-7,TRBJ2-1,-,CASSIASAPYNEQFF,TGTGCCAGCAGCATTGCTAGCGCCCCCTACAATGAGCAGTTCTTC
-,TRBV6-5,TRBJ1-1,-,CASSYTRLTEAFF,TGTGCCAGCAGTTACACGAGGTTAACTGAAGCTTTCTTT
-,TRBV7-9,TRBJ2-1,TRBD2,CASSLLGSGGRNEQFF,TGTGCCAGCAGCTTACTTGGTAGCGGGGGACGCAATGAGCAGTTCTTC
once,TRBV2,TRBJ1-5,TRBD1,CASTRDRASNQPQHF,TGTGCCAGCACCAGGGACAGGGCAAGCAATCAGCCCCAGCATTTT
-,TRBV5-1,TRBJ2-7,TRBD1,CASSTGGSAEQYF,TGCGCCAGCAGCACAGGGGGCTCAGCCGAGCAGTACTTC
-,TRBV7-7,TRBJ2-5,-,CASSLVAGKETQYF,TGTGCCAGCAGCTTAGTGGCAGGGAAAGAGACCCAGTACTTC
-,TRBV7-7,TRBJ1-1,-,CASSKQADTEAFF,TGTGCCAGCAGCAAACAGGCGGACACTGAAGCTTTCTTT
-,TRBV30,TRBJ2-5,-,CAWSVRAVQETQYF,TGTGCCTGGAGTGTACGAGCGGTTCAAGAGACCCAGTACTTC
-,TRBV13,TRBJ2-1,TRBD2,CASSSLGPGTSGSRDEQFF,TGTGCCAGCAGCTCCCTGGGCCCCGGGACTAGCGGGAGTCGGGATGAGCAGTTCTTC
-,TRBV9,TRBJ1-6,TRBD1,CASSTRQGNSPLHF,TGTGCCAGCAGTACCCGACAGGGCAATTCACCCCTCCACTTT
-,TRBV27,TRBJ1-2,TRBD1,CASSPEQGAGDYTF,TGTGCCAGCAGTCCTGAACAGGGGGCGGGCGACTACACCTTC
-,TRBV4-3,TRBJ2-2,TRBD1,CASSQGGQGDRELFF,TGCGCCAGCAGCCAAGGGGGACAGGGAGACAGGGAGCTGTTTTTT
-,TRBV27,TRBJ2-1,-,CASKTRYHEQFF,TGTGCCAGCAAGACTAGATATCACGAGCAGTTCTTC
-,TRBV11-2,TRBJ1-3,TRBD1,CASSLWTGGNAIYF,TGTGCCAGCAGCCTCTGGACAGGGGGTAACGCCATATATTTT